This entry lists 31 T cell receptor beta chains sequenced from one sample in a study of blood T cells in healthy people across ages. The authors ran a second PCR of 7 to 11 cycles using a sample-barcoded 5' primer and a J-beta primer mix. TCRdb recomputed calls from the 5' RACE reads with MiXCR, one row per CDR3 protein. The table lists hundreds of thousands of distinct CDR3 sequences, under 30% of them singletons. The sample comprised blood. These receptors originate from a woman at least 80 years old in good health.

This clonotype was counted ten times or more. The CDR3 sequence: CASSLSQGRTSDTQYF. Written as DNA, the CDR3 is TGTGCCAGCAGCTTAAGCCAGGGTCGGACCTCAGATACGCAGTATTTT. V and J are TRBV11-2 and TRBJ2-3; the D gene is possibly TRBD1 (5 bases). Germline values: CDR1 SGHAT, CDR2 FQNNGV. The CDR3 is 16 amino acids. V was shortened by 2 bases and J by 4 bases, with 16 bases between the two germline ends.

Of note for this clonotype: The junction and the germline gene differ at one end; a read error may be behind it. This rearrangement joins TRBV2 to TRBJ2-3; TRBD2 matches 8 bases. There are 15 residues in the CDR3. Per germline, CDR1 SNHLY and CDR2 FYNNEI. The CDR3 DNA follows: TGTGCCGGCAGTGGGGCCGGGGGGGGCCCAGATACGCAGTATTTT. Translation gives CAGSGAGGGPDTQYF.

This clonotype was detected ten times or more. The V call is TRBV7-9, the J call TRBJ2-5, with D possibly TRBD1 on 6 matching bases. V dropped 5 bases and J dropped 0 bases, with 13 bases sitting between them. This CDR3 has 15 amino acids. Germline V gene sequence: CDR1 SEHNR, CDR2 FQNEAQ (reference sequence). The CDR3 loop is CASSRQRDNQETQYF. CDR3 DNA: TGTGCCAGCAGCCGTCAAAGGGACAACCAAGAGACCCAGTACTTC.

V is TRBV18 and J is TRBJ1-2; tentatively, D is TRBD1 (5 bases). The CDR3 length is 15 residues. Trimming took off 2 bases at V and 0 bases at J, with 10 bases between the two ends. The germline V gene has CDR1 KGHSH and CDR2 LQKENI. This chain's CDR3 is CASSPEAGTNYGYTF. In DNA form, the CDR3 reads TGTGCCAGCTCACCAGAGGCAGGGACTAACTATGGCTACACCTTC.

This clonotype occurred many times. This chain links TRBV3-1 with TRBJ1-2; 8 nucleotides match TRBD1. This CDR3 region has 17 residues. Germline CDR1 is LGHDT and CDR2 is YNNKEL (reference sequence). Germline trimming cut 0 bases from V and 3 bases from J; bases unmatched to any gene: 9. Here the CDR3 reads CASSQDRWDRKDYGYTF. The DNA for the CDR3 is TGTGCCAGCAGCCAAGACCGTTGGGACAGGAAGGACTATGGCTACACCTTC. Full variable domain (rest looked up from reference TRBV3-1 and TRBJ1-2): DTAVSQTPKYLVTQMGNDKSIKCEQNLGHDTMYWYKQDSKKFLKIMFSYNNKELIINETVPNRFSPKSPDKAHLNLHINSLELGDSAVYFCASSQDRWDRKDYGYTFGSGTRLTVV.

Details on this clonotype: An end of the junction differs from the germline gene, which may be a read error. V and J are TRBV7-2 and TRBJ2-7; TRBD2 might be the D (5 bases). CDR3 length: 15 residues. The germline V gene has CDR1 SGHTA and CDR2 FQGNSA. The CDR3 coding sequence is TGTGTCAGCAGCTTAGACTACGGATCGGGGAATGAGCAGTACTTC. Its translation is CVSSLDYGSGNEQYF.

This clonotype was detected once. The chain combines TRBV5-1 with TRBJ2-5; 7 nucleotides line up with TRBD1. Trimming at V came to 5 bases and at J to 3 bases, leaving 7 bases not matched to a gene. CDR3 length equals 14 residues. Germline V gene lookup returns CDR1 SGHRS and CDR2 YFSETQ. The CDR3 spells CASRWDSDKETQYF. In DNA form, the CDR3 reads TGCGCCAGCAGGTGGGACAGTGATAAAGAGACCCAGTACTTC.

This chain links TRBV15 with TRBJ2-2, with TRBD2 matching 9 bases. Germline V gives CDR1 LNHNV, CDR2 YYDKDF (reference sequence). This CDR3 is 18 amino acids long. V lost 0 bases, J lost 7 bases, and 12 bases stayed unmatched. The CDR3 loop is CATSRDGLGASGVGELFF. CDR3 DNA sequence: TGTGCCACCAGCAGAGATGGGCTGGGGGCTAGCGGGGTCGGGGAGCTGTTTTTT.

This clonotype was detected a few times. The chain combines TRBV18 with TRBJ2-3; 7 positions match TRBD1. CDR1 is KGHSH, CDR2 LQKENI, per germline. V lost 5 bases to trimming and J lost 2 bases; unmatched junction nucleotides: 10. The CDR3 extends over 16 amino acids. The CDR3 region is CASSSDRAEDTDTQYF. DNA of the CDR3: TGTGCCAGCTCATCTGACAGGGCTGAAGACACAGATACGCAGTATTTT.

This clonotype was observed at least ten times. The chain employs TRBV10-3 and TRBJ1-4, with 7 bases lining up with TRBD1. V trimming: 2 bases; J trimming: 8 bases; junction bases outside the gene matches: 11. From germline, CDR1 is ENHRY and CDR2 SYGVKD. CDR3 size: 16 residues. The CDR3 DNA reads as TGTGCCATCAGTGAGACATCGGGACAGCCCGAAGAAAAACTGTTTTTT. Encoded protein: CAISETSGQPEEKLFF.

The V and J genes are TRBV11-2 and TRBJ2-5; perhaps TRBD1 as D (8 bases). Trimming stripped 1 base from V and 5 bases from J, with 17 bases between. Germline V gene lookup returns CDR1 SGHAT and CDR2 FQNNGV. The CDR3 runs to 16 residues. CDR3 protein: CASSLGGGQGAETQYF. CDR3 DNA sequence: TGTGCCAGCAGCTTAGGGGGAGGGCAGGGGGCTGAGACCCAGTACTTC.

There are a few counts of this clonotype. J is TRBJ1-2 and V is TRBV14, with D perhaps matching TRBD1 (6 bases). In germline, CDR1 is SGHDN, CDR2 FVKESK. The length of the CDR3 is 13 residues. V was shortened by 2 bases and J by 6 bases, with 10 bases between the two germline ends. The CDR3 DNA reads as TGTGCCAGCAGCCAAAGCAGGGGCCATGGCTACACCTTC. Translation gives CASSQSRGHGYTF.

This clonotype has a handful of counts. The junction departs from germline at one end; a sequencing error may be responsible. V and J are TRBV12-3 or TRBV12-4 and TRBJ2-1; 10 bases match TRBD2. The CDR3 is 14 amino acids. CDR3: CASSWASGGNEQVF. The CDR3 DNA reads TGTGCCAGCAGCTGGGCTAGCGGGGGCAATGAGCAGGTCTTC.

The table lists this clonotype with many counts. The chain couples TRBV29-1 to TRBJ2-6; unclear D gene. The germline V gene has CDR1 SQVTM and CDR2 ANQGSEA. The CDR3 contains 13 residues. The ends were cut back, 7 bases at V and 2 bases at J, with 9 bases in the middle. CDR3: CSGRATGANVLTF. The CDR3 coding sequence is TGCAGCGGTAGGGCTACTGGGGCCAACGTCCTGACTTTC.

This clonotype was seen a handful of times. This sequence joins TRBV20-1 and TRBJ1-4; D ambiguous. The CDR3 contains 11 residues. V was trimmed by 3 bases and J by 7 bases, leaving 6 bases between them. The germline V gene encodes CDR1 DFQATT and CDR2 SNEGSKA (reference sequence). The CDR3 region has the DNA TGCAGTGCTAGGCGGGTTGAAAAACTGTTTTTT. This codes for CSARRVEKLFF.

This sequence joins TRBV19 and TRBJ1-2; D unresolved. The CDR3 loop spans 15 amino acids. Germline CDR1 and CDR2: LNHDA and SQIVND (reference sequence). Trimming took 0 bases from V and 5 from J, leaving 13 bases between them. CDR3 residues: CASSIDPGSQYGYTF. CDR3 sequence (DNA): TGTGCCAGTAGTATAGACCCGGGGAGCCAGTATGGCTACACCTTC.

This rearrangement joins TRBV7-2 to TRBJ2-7; D is unclear. The CDR3 extends over 15 amino acids. The V and J ends lost 1 base and 2 bases respectively, with 12 bases between them. Germline-derived CDR1 and CDR2 are SGHTA and FQGNSA. CDR3 coding DNA: TGTGCCAGCAGCTTAGGGGGTCGAGGACCCTACGAGCAGTACTTC. Amino acid sequence: CASSLGGRGPYEQYF. The full variable domain, completed using reference TRBV7-2 and TRBJ2-7, is GAGVSQSPSNKVTEKGKDVELRCDPISGHTALYWYRQSLGQGLEFLIYFQGNSAPDKSGLPSDRFSAERTGGSVSTLTIQRTQQEDSAVYLCASSLGGRGPYEQYFGPGTRLTVT.

This clonotype was counted many times. This sequence joins TRBV6-1 and TRBJ2-5; D might be TRBD1 (6 bases). V lost 5 bases, J lost 11 bases, and 18 bases lay in between. Germline CDR1 and CDR2: MNHNS and SASEGT. This CDR3 contains 13 residues. CDR3 sequence reads: CASSKQGNNEQYF. CDR3 nucleotides: TGTGCCAGCAGTAAACAGGGTAACAATGAGCAGTACTTC.

This clonotype was seen only a few times. V is TRBV5-1 and J is TRBJ1-1; D not resolved. Looked up from germline, CDR1 is SGHRS and CDR2 is YFSETQ. The V end was cut by 3 bases, the J end by 1 base, with 13 bases between. The CDR3 extends over 15 amino acids. The CDR3 spells CASSSQIRGNTEAFF. The CDR3 nucleotides read TGCGCCAGCAGCTCGCAGATCCGGGGGAACACTGAAGCTTTCTTT.

This clonotype was detected ten times or more. The V gene is TRBV4-2, the J gene TRBJ1-4; D not resolved. The V and J ends lost 0 bases and 7 bases respectively, with 9 bases between them. The CDR3 spans 14 residues. Germline assignment: CDR1 LGHNA and CDR2 YNFKEQ. CDR3 sequence (DNA): TGTGCCAGCAGCCAAGATTGGAATGGTGAAAAACTGTTTTTT. This sequence encodes CASSQDWNGEKLFF.

In this sample, this clonotype turned up many times. The chain has TRBV27 and TRBJ1-2; weak D call: TRBD1 (6 bases). The CDR3 sequence is 14 residues long. From germline, CDR1 is MNHEY and CDR2 SMNVEV (reference sequence). Trimming took off 3 bases at V and 2 bases at J, with 10 bases between the two ends. The CDR3 sequence: CASSFSTGNYGYTF. Written as DNA, the CDR3 is TGTGCCAGCAGTTTTTCTACAGGGAACTATGGCTACACCTTC.

This clonotype was seen at least ten times. This chain connects TRBV24-1 to TRBJ2-5; D might be TRBD2 (6 bases). V gave up 5 bases and J gave up 4 bases, with 13 bases separating them. Per germline, CDR1 KGHDR and CDR2 SFDVKD. The CDR3 runs 14 residues. The CDR3 reads CATSVGGFGETQYF. CDR3 in DNA: TGTGCCACCAGTGTGGGAGGATTTGGAGAGACCCAGTACTTC.

V gene TRBV2 combines with J gene TRBJ2-2; 8 positions match TRBD1. J lost 6 bases, V lost 3 bases, and 6 bases had no gene match. The CDR3 has 15 residues. The germline gives CDR1 SNHLY, CDR2 FYNNEI. The CDR3 here is CASSELPGGPGELFF. The CDR3 coding sequence is TGTGCCAGCAGTGAGCTGCCAGGGGGCCCCGGGGAGCTGTTTTTT.

J is TRBJ1-5 and V is TRBV19, with a tentative D call TRBD1 (6 bases). V was shortened by 8 bases and J by 1 base, with 15 bases between the two germline ends. The CDR3 length is 15 residues. Germline CDR1 and CDR2: LNHDA and SQIVND (reference sequence). Here the CDR3 DNA reads TGTGCCAGTCAAAACAGGGACGGGAGCAATCAGCCCCAGCATTTT. This sequence encodes CASQNRDGSNQPQHF. Combining the CDR3 with reference TRBV19 and TRBJ1-5 gives the whole variable domain DGGITQSPKYLFRKEGQNVTLSCEQNLNHDAMYWYRQDPGQGLRLIYYSQIVNDFQKGDIAEGYSVSREKKESFPLTVTSAQKNPTAFYLCASQNRDGSNQPQHFGDGTRLSIL.

This clonotype was observed a few times. The V call is TRBV27, the J call TRBJ2-5, with TRBD2 identical over 12 bases. The V and J ends lost 2 bases and 11 bases, in that order; junction bases with no gene match: 15. The CDR3 is made up of 17 amino acids. Germline V CDR1 and CDR2: MNHEY, SMNVEV (reference sequence). The CDR3 DNA reads TGTGCCAGCAGTTTAACCCCACTAGCGGGGGGACAGAGTGAGCAGTACTTC. This codes for CASSLTPLAGGQSEQYF.

Points on this clonotype: Given the absence of the conserved phenylalanine or tryptophan at the CDR3 end, a read error is likely. The DNA is omitted, as the CDR3 cannot be located on it reliably, and the CDR3 follows TCRdb's listing. The chain links TRBV7-8 to TRBJ2-5; the table calls TRBD1, which could not be checked here. CDR1 is SGHVS and CDR2 is FQNEAQ in the germline V gene. The CDR3 contains 15 residues when both ends are counted. The CDR3 is CASSVDRVYDYTFGS.

In regard to this clonotype: At one end, the junction sequence differs from germline, possibly due to a read error. The CDR3 protein is CVSSLGHQSSYNEQFF. CDR3 DNA: TGCGTCAGCAGCCTGGGGCACCAGAGCTCCTACAATGAGCAGTTCTTC. The chain is built from TRBV5-1 and TRBJ2-1; D may be TRBD1 (5 bases). Per the germline V gene, CDR1 is SGHRS and CDR2 is YFSETQ. The CDR3 contains 16 residues.

The chain recombines TRBV11-3 with TRBJ2-1; 10 nucleotides align to TRBD2. Germline values: CDR1 SGHNT, CDR2 YENEEA. Trimming cost V 5 bases and J 6 bases; bases outside gene matches: 1. The CDR3 length is 13 residues. CDR3 residues: CASSSGGANEQFF. DNA for the CDR3: TGTGCCAGCAGCAGCGGGGGGGCCAATGAGCAGTTCTTC. The variable domain in full, completed from reference TRBV11-3 and TRBJ2-1, reads EAGVVQSPRYKIIEKKQPVAFWCNPISGHNTLYWYLQNLGQGPELLIRYENEEAVDDSQLPKDRFSAERLKGVDSTLKIQPAELGDSAVYLCASSSGGANEQFFGPGTRLTVL.

This clonotype was observed a handful of times. A much larger clone differs from this one at a single base, so this may be a read error. The chain recombines TRBV12-3 or TRBV12-4 with TRBJ1-2, with D hard to call. This CDR3 has 12 residues. V lost 8 bases and J 7 bases, leaving 14 bases between the germline ends. The CDR3 loop is CASGLRNVGYTF. For the CDR3, the DNA is TGTGCCAGCGGCCTTCGTAACGTTGGCTACACCTTC.

On this clonotype: Just one base apart from a much larger clone, this may be a read error. The V call is TRBV4-2, the J call TRBJ2-7, with 7 bases that match TRBD1. Germline V gene data show CDR1 as LGHNA and CDR2 as YNFKEQ. The CDR3 consists of 14 residues. After removal of 1 base from V and 12 bases from J, the junction contained 12 bases not matched to a gene. The CDR3 DNA reads as TGTGCCAGCAGCCAAGGGCCAGGGGGAGAGACCCCGTACTTC. Its protein is CASSQGPGGETPYF.

This clonotype has a count of ten or more. The J gene is TRBJ2-1, the V gene TRBV12-3 or TRBV12-4, with D possibly matching TRBD2 (6 bases). V lost 5 bases, J lost 0 bases, and 11 bases lay in between. CDR3 length: 15 residues. The CDR3 nucleotides are TGTGCCAGCAGTCCCGCGGGGACCTCCTACAATGAGCAGTTCTTC. Amino acid sequence: CASSPAGTSYNEQFF.